This entry lists 31 T cell receptor beta chains sequenced from one sample in a study of T cell repertoires in cytomegalovirus infection. One entry per CDR3 protein results from TCRdb running MiXCR on the reads. This table has hundreds of thousands of distinct CDR3 sequences, 30% to 40% appearing once. For these receptors, no antigen is known. This material consisted of cultured PBMCs, taken from culture after CMV antigen stimulation. The origin of the receptors is a human donor in good health (CMV status not recorded). Some clones in this sample may be carry-over from other donors' samples.

The V and J genes are TRBV6-6 and TRBJ1-2; 9 bases agree with TRBD1. The CDR3 contains 14 residues. With V trimmed by 10 bases and J by 7 bases, 13 bases remained unmatched. CDR1 is MNHNY and CDR2 is SVGAGI in the germline V gene (reference sequence). The DNA for the CDR3 is TGTGCCACCGAACGATTACAGGGGGCGAGTGGCTACACCTTC. Protein: CATERLQGASGYTF.

This clonotype was seen more than once but under ten times. The chain is built from TRBV6-1 and TRBJ2-3; D is unresolved. CDR1 is MNHNS, CDR2 SASEGT, per germline. V dropped 8 bases and J dropped 2 bases, with 14 bases sitting between them. The CDR3 contains 14 residues. The CDR3 DNA follows: TGTGCCAGCGGCGGTAGTGAAGCCACAGATACGCAGTATTTT. Protein product: CASGGSEATDTQYF.

The chain is built from TRBV6-5 and TRBJ2-1; a weak D match, TRBD2 (5 bases). V was cut by 4 bases and J by 6 bases, with 10 bases left in between. CDR1 and CDR2 (germline): MNHEY, SVGAGI. The CDR3 is 13 residues long. CDR3: CASSSGLLNEQFF. CDR3 DNA: TGTGCCAGCAGTTCCGGACTTCTCAATGAGCAGTTCTTC.

The chain is built from TRBV5-6 and TRBJ2-7, with 8 bases aligning to TRBD2. V shed 4 bases and J 3 bases; nucleotides not matched to a gene: 3. Germline V CDR1 and CDR2: SGHDT, YYEEEE. The CDR3 totals 13 residues. CDR3: CASSRRGDYEQYV. CDR3 nucleotide sequence: TGTGCCAGCAGCCGGCGGGGGGACTACGAGCAGTACGTC.

This clonotype was seen repeatedly, ten times or more. The rearrangement uses TRBV7-2 and TRBJ2-3; 7 bases are shared with TRBD2. Looked up from germline, CDR1 is SGHTA and CDR2 is FQGNSA. V lost 1 base, J lost 0 bases, and 4 bases stayed unmatched. The CDR3 is 16 amino acids. The CDR3 region is CASSLGLAESTDTQYF. The DNA for the CDR3 is TGTGCCAGCAGCTTAGGGCTAGCGGAGAGCACAGATACGCAGTATTTT.

In this sample, this clonotype turned up a few times. The chain couples TRBV6-1 to TRBJ2-1; 11 bases line up with TRBD2. Trimming removed 6 bases from V and 6 bases from J; junction bases left unmatched: 10. The CDR3 runs to 16 residues. Germline assignment: CDR1 MNHNS and CDR2 SASEGT. The CDR3 reads CASRPPLAGVGNEQFF. CDR3 nucleotides: TGTGCCAGCAGACCCCCACTAGCGGGAGTTGGCAATGAGCAGTTCTTC.

This clonotype was counted ten times or more. The genes are TRBV4-2 and TRBJ1-6; a possible D gene is TRBD1 (5 bases). Per the germline V gene, CDR1 is LGHNA and CDR2 is YNFKEQ. CDR3 length: 14 amino acids. V was trimmed by 4 bases and J by 8 bases, leaving 12 bases between them. The CDR3 coding sequence is TGTGCCAGCAGCCCAACTGGGGGAGATTCACCCCTCCACTTT. Its protein is CASSPTGGDSPLHF.

This sequence joins TRBV7-8 and TRBJ2-7, with D unresolved. The CDR3 sequence is 11 residues long. Germline V gene data show CDR1 as SGHVS and CDR2 as FQNEAQ. V lost 0 bases and J 9 bases, leaving 6 bases between the germline ends. The CDR3, as DNA: TGTGCCAGCAGCTTAGCCGGAAGGCAGTACTTC. Protein product: CASSLAGRQYF. The entire variable domain, with the rest obtained from reference TRBV7-8 and TRBJ2-7, is as follows: GAGVSQSPRYKVAKRGQDVALRCDPISGHVSLFWYQQALGQGPEFLTYFQNEAQLDKSGLPSDRFFAERPEGSVSTLKIQRTQQEDSAVYLCASSLAGRQYFGPGTRLTVT.

The chain is built from TRBV6-5 and TRBJ2-1; 10 bases align to TRBD2. Germline trimming cut 4 bases from V and 4 bases from J; bases unmatched to any gene: 4. CDR3 length equals 15 residues. Per the germline V gene, CDR1 is MNHEY and CDR2 is SVGAGI. CDR3 in amino acids: CASSSGTSEYNEQFF. The CDR3 nucleotides read TGTGCCAGCAGTTCCGGGACTAGCGAGTACAATGAGCAGTTCTTC.

The V gene is TRBV12-3 or TRBV12-4, the J gene TRBJ2-1; the match to TRBD2 covers 12 bases. Trimming removed 2 bases from V and 6 bases from J; junction bases left unmatched: 11. The CDR3 has 18 amino acids. The CDR3 nucleotides are TGTGCCAGCAGTTTACGTAACCTAGCGGGAGGGAGGGCCAATGAGCAGTTCTTC. Translation gives CASSLRNLAGGRANEQFF.

The rearrangement joins TRBV11-2 to TRBJ1-1, with TRBD1 matching over 11 bases. The J segment lost 4 bases and the V segment lost 6 bases, leaving 13 bases of the junction unmatched. Per germline, CDR1 SGHAT and CDR2 FQNNGV. The CDR3 has 17 amino acids. CDR3 protein: CASSFPTPGQGATEAFF. For the CDR3, the DNA is TGTGCCAGCAGTTTCCCGACCCCCGGACAGGGGGCCACTGAAGCTTTCTTT.

The rearrangement links TRBV19 to TRBJ2-5, with a possible D match to TRBD2 (6 bases). The V end was cut by 2 bases, the J end by 2 bases, with 12 bases between. The CDR3 covers 15 residues. The germline CDR1 and CDR2 sequences are LNHDA and SQIVND (reference sequence). CDR3 DNA sequence: TGTGCCAGTAGTATACCATTCGGGGGACAAGAGACCCAGTACTTC. It codes for CASSIPFGGQETQYF.

This clonotype was observed a few times. CDR3 residues: CASSYEGGAYNEQFF. The CDR3 nucleotides read TGTGCCAGCAGTTACGAAGGGGGAGCCTACAATGAGCAGTTCTTC. The genes are TRBV6-6 and TRBJ2-1; a possible D gene is TRBD1 (6 bases). The CDR3 is made up of 15 amino acids. V dropped 2 bases and J dropped 2 bases, with 10 bases sitting between them. Germline CDR1 MNHNY, CDR2 SVGAGI (reference sequence).

The chain combines TRBV7-8 with TRBJ2-1; 8 bases match TRBD2. The germline V gene encodes CDR1 SGHVS and CDR2 FQNEAQ. Trimming removed 4 bases from V and 3 bases from J; junction bases left unmatched: 5. The CDR3 length is 15 residues. CDR3 loop: CASSYPGTSYNEQFF. CDR3 sequence (DNA): TGTGCCAGCAGCTATCCCGGGACTAGCTACAATGAGCAGTTCTTC.

This sequence joins TRBV2 and TRBJ2-3; TRBD2 might be the D (5 bases). Germline V lookup: CDR1 SNHLY, CDR2 FYNNEI. V lost 3 bases and J lost 6, with 13 bases in between. This CDR3 has 14 residues. The CDR3 coding sequence is TGTGCCAGCAGTGATCGGCTAGGCGGGGATACGCAGTATTTT. As protein: CASSDRLGGDTQYF.

This clonotype was counted a few times. This rearrangement joins TRBV6-1 to TRBJ2-7; no clear D gene. Per the germline V gene, CDR1 is MNHNS and CDR2 is SASEGT. V was trimmed by 0 bases and J by 0 bases, leaving 0 bases between them. The CDR3 runs 12 residues. The CDR3 sequence: CASSEASYEQYF. CDR3 sequence (DNA): TGTGCCAGCAGTGAAGCCTCCTACGAGCAGTACTTC.

This chain links TRBV28 with TRBJ1-5; D gene ambiguous. Germline CDR1 reads MDHEN; CDR2 reads SYDVKM. The CDR3 has 16 residues. Between the trimmed V and J ends, which lost 5 bases and 9 bases, there was a span of 23 bases. DNA for the CDR3: TGTGCCAGCAGTATACCGAAGGGAACGATGCGGTGGCCCCAGCATTTT. It translates to CASSIPKGTMRWPQHF.

The chain carries TRBV7-6 and TRBJ2-1; tentative D call: TRBD2 (6 bases). Trimming took off 3 bases at V and 6 bases at J, with 12 bases between the two ends. There are 14 residues in the CDR3. Per germline, CDR1 SGHVS and CDR2 FNYEAQ. For the CDR3, the DNA is TGTGCCAGCAGCTTCGGAGGGAGTGTCAATGAGCAGTTCTTC. Its translation is CASSFGGSVNEQFF.

The chain carries TRBV29-1 and TRBJ1-2, with 8 nucleotides matching TRBD1. This CDR3 has 14 residues. From germline, CDR1 is SQVTM and CDR2 ANQGSEA. J gave up 1 base and V 6 bases, and 7 bases lay outside the gene matches. CDR3 in DNA: TGCAGCGTCCTCGGACAGGGAGGTAACTATGGCTACACCTTC. Translated, it gives CSVLGQGGNYGYTF.

The chain is built from TRBV19 and TRBJ2-1; either TRBD1 or TRBD2 may fit D (5 bases each). Looked up from germline, CDR1 is LNHDA and CDR2 is SQIVND (reference sequence). Between the trimmed V and J ends, which lost 5 bases and 10 bases, there was a span of 18 bases. The CDR3 runs to 14 residues. In DNA, the CDR3 is TGTGCCAGTAGTTTCCTTTCCCCGTGGGGGGAGCAGTTCTTC. This encodes CASSFLSPWGEQFF. Full variable domain (rest looked up from reference TRBV19 and TRBJ2-1): DGGITQSPKYLFRKEGQNVTLSCEQNLNHDAMYWYRQDPGQGLRLIYYSQIVNDFQKGDIAEGYSVSREKKESFPLTVTSAQKNPTAFYLCASSFLSPWGEQFFGPGTRLTVL.

The rearrangement joins TRBV6-6 to TRBJ1-2, with TRBD1 matching 8 bases. The germline CDR1 and CDR2 sequences are MNHNY and SVGAGI (reference sequence). The CDR3 sequence is 13 residues long. Losses at the gene ends were 5 bases for V and 7 bases for J; bases not matched to a gene: 6. The CDR3 sequence is CASSGQGRGGYTF. The CDR3 DNA reads as TGTGCCAGCAGTGGACAGGGTCGGGGTGGCTACACCTTC.

This clonotype was seen only a few times. The chain couples TRBV11-1 to TRBJ2-2; D ambiguous. The CDR3 is 16 amino acids. Germline lookup yields CDR1 SGHAT and CDR2 FQDESV (reference sequence). Trimming shortened V by 3 bases and J by 6 bases, and 17 bases separated the two germline ends. The CDR3, as DNA: TGTGCCAGCAGCTTCTATAGGGCTGACGTCGCCGGGGAGCTGTTTTTT. This gives the protein CASSFYRADVAGELFF.

The chain combines TRBV27 with TRBJ2-7; 7 bases map to TRBD2. Germline CDR1 is MNHEY and CDR2 is SMNVEV (reference sequence). The CDR3 contains 15 residues. V lost 2 bases to trimming and J lost 5 bases; unmatched junction nucleotides: 9. As DNA, the CDR3 is TGTGCCAGCAGTTTAACCCCTAGCGGAACCGACGAGCAGTACTTC. It translates to CASSLTPSGTDEQYF.

To note about this clonotype: A clone one base away is much larger, so this may be a read error. The gene calls are TRBV7-2 and TRBJ2-1, with D hard to call. Germline V CDR1 and CDR2: SGHTA, FQGNSA. The ends were cut back, 5 bases at V and 7 bases at J, with 9 bases in the middle. The CDR3 length is 12 residues. The DNA of the CDR3 is TGTGCCAGCAGCCATCTGGGGAATGAGCAGTTCTTC. Encoded protein: CASSHLGNEQFF.

Many counts were recorded for this clonotype. The chain couples TRBV20-1 to TRBJ2-1; D is unresolved. V gave up 0 bases and J gave up 7 bases, with 10 bases separating them. Germline V gene sequence: CDR1 DFQATT, CDR2 SNEGSKA (reference sequence). This CDR3 is 13 amino acids long. The CDR3 spells CSARDLSGNEQFF. CDR3 nucleotide sequence: TGCAGTGCTAGAGATCTCAGTGGGAATGAGCAGTTCTTC.

This clonotype was counted only a few times. This chain uses TRBV19 with TRBJ2-1, with TRBD2 matching 9 bases. The CDR3 runs 15 residues. Trimming took 5 bases from V and 4 from J; bases not matched to a gene: 6. The germline V gene has CDR1 LNHDA and CDR2 SQIVND (reference sequence). CDR3 sequence reads: CASSHGTSLYNEQFF. As DNA, the CDR3 is TGTGCCAGTAGTCACGGGACTAGCCTTTACAATGAGCAGTTCTTC.

This clonotype was seen only a few times. The chain recombines TRBV11-2 with TRBJ2-4; 8 positions agree with TRBD2. Germline CDR1 SGHAT, CDR2 FQNNGV. Trimming removed 6 bases from V and 2 bases from J; junction bases left unmatched: 9. The CDR3 is made up of 16 amino acids. The CDR3 is CASSPRGGGTKNIQYF. The CDR3 nucleotides are TGTGCCAGCAGTCCAAGGGGCGGGGGGACCAAAAACATTCAGTACTTC. The whole variable domain, remainder taken from reference TRBV11-2 and TRBJ2-4, is EAGVAQSPRYKIIEKRQSVAFWCNPISGHATLYWYQQILGQGPKLLIQFQNNGVVDDSQLPKDRFSAERLKGVDSTLKIQPAKLEDSAVYLCASSPRGGGTKNIQYFGAGTRLSVL.

The rearrangement links TRBV7-2 to TRBJ1-1; tentatively, D is TRBD1 (5 bases). With 3 bases removed from V and 4 bases from J, the gap between germline ends came to 9 bases. Germline lookup yields CDR1 SGHTA and CDR2 FQGNSA. This CDR3 contains 13 residues. DNA for the CDR3: TGTGCCAGCAGCTTCTCAGGGTTCACTGAAGCTTTCTTT. It encodes CASSFSGFTEAFF.

This clonotype occurred a few times. J is TRBJ1-1 and V is TRBV7-6; tentative D call: TRBD1 (6 bases). This CDR3 has 14 amino acids. Per the germline V gene, CDR1 is SGHVS and CDR2 is FNYEAQ. The V gene lost 1 base and the J gene lost 11 bases, with 17 bases spanning the gap. The CDR3 sequence is CASSLEIEGVGAFF. The CDR3 DNA reads TGTGCCAGCAGCTTAGAGATCGAGGGGGTCGGGGCTTTCTTT.

The chain recombines TRBV7-9 with TRBJ2-3, with a possible D match to TRBD2 (5 bases). Germline CDR1 SEHNR, CDR2 FQNEAQ (reference sequence). V was trimmed by 4 bases and J by 3 bases, leaving 11 bases between them. The CDR3 has 14 amino acids. DNA of the CDR3: TGTGCCAGCAGCTCGAACCGGGGAACAGATACGCAGTATTTT. Translation gives CASSSNRGTDTQYF.

This clonotype was recorded at least ten times. The rearrangement links TRBV7-2 to TRBJ1-5, with TRBD1 matching over 7 bases. The CDR3 runs 14 residues. V lost 3 bases, J lost 7 bases, and 6 bases stayed unmatched. The germline gives CDR1 SGHTA, CDR2 FQGNSA. The CDR3: CASSLDRTGQPQHF. CDR3 DNA: TGTGCCAGCAGCTTGGACAGGACTGGGCAGCCCCAGCATTTT.